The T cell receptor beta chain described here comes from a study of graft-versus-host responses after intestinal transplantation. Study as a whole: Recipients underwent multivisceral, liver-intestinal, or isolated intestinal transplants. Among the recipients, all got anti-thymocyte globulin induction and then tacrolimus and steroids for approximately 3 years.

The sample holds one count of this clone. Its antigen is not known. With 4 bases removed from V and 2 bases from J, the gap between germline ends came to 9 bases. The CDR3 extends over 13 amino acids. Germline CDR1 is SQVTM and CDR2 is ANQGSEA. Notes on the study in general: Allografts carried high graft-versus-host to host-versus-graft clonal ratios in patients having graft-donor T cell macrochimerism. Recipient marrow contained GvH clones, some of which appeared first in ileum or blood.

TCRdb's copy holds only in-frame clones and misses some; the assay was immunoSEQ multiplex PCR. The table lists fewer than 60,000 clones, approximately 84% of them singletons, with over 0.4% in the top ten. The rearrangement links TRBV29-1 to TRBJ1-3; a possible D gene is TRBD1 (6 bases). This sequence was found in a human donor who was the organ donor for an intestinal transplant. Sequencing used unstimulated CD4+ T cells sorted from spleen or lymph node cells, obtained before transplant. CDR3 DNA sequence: TGCAGCGTTGGGACAGCAACTGGAAACACCATATATTTT. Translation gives CSVGTATGNTIYF.